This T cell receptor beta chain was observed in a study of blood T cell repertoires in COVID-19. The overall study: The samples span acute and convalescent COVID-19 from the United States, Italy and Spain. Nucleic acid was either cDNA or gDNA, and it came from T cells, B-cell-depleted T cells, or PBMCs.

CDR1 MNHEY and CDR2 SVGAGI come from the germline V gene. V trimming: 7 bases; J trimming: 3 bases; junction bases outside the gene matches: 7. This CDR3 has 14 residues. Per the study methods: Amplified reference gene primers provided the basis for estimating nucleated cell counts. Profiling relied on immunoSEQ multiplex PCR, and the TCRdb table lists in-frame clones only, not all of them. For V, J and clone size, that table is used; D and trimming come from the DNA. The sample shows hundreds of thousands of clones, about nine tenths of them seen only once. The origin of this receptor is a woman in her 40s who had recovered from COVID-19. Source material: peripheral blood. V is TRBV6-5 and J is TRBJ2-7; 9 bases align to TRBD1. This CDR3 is CASTLRTGDYEQYF. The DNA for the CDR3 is TGTGCCAGCACCCTCCGGACAGGGGACTACGAGCAGTACTTC.